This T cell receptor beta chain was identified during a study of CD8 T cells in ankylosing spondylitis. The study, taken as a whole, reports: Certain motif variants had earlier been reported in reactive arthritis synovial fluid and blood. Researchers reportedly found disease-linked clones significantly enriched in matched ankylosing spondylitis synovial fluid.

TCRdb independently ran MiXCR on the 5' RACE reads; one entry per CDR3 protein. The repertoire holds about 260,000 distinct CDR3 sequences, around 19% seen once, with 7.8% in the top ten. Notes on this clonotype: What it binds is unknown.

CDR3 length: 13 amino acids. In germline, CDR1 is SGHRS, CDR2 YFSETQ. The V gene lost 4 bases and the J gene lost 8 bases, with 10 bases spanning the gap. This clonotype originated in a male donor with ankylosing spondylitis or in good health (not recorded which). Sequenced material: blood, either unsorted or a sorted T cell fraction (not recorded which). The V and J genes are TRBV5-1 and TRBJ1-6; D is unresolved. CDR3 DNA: TGCGCCAGCAGCCAACGGAACGATTCACCCCTCCACTTT. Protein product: CASSQRNDSPLHF.